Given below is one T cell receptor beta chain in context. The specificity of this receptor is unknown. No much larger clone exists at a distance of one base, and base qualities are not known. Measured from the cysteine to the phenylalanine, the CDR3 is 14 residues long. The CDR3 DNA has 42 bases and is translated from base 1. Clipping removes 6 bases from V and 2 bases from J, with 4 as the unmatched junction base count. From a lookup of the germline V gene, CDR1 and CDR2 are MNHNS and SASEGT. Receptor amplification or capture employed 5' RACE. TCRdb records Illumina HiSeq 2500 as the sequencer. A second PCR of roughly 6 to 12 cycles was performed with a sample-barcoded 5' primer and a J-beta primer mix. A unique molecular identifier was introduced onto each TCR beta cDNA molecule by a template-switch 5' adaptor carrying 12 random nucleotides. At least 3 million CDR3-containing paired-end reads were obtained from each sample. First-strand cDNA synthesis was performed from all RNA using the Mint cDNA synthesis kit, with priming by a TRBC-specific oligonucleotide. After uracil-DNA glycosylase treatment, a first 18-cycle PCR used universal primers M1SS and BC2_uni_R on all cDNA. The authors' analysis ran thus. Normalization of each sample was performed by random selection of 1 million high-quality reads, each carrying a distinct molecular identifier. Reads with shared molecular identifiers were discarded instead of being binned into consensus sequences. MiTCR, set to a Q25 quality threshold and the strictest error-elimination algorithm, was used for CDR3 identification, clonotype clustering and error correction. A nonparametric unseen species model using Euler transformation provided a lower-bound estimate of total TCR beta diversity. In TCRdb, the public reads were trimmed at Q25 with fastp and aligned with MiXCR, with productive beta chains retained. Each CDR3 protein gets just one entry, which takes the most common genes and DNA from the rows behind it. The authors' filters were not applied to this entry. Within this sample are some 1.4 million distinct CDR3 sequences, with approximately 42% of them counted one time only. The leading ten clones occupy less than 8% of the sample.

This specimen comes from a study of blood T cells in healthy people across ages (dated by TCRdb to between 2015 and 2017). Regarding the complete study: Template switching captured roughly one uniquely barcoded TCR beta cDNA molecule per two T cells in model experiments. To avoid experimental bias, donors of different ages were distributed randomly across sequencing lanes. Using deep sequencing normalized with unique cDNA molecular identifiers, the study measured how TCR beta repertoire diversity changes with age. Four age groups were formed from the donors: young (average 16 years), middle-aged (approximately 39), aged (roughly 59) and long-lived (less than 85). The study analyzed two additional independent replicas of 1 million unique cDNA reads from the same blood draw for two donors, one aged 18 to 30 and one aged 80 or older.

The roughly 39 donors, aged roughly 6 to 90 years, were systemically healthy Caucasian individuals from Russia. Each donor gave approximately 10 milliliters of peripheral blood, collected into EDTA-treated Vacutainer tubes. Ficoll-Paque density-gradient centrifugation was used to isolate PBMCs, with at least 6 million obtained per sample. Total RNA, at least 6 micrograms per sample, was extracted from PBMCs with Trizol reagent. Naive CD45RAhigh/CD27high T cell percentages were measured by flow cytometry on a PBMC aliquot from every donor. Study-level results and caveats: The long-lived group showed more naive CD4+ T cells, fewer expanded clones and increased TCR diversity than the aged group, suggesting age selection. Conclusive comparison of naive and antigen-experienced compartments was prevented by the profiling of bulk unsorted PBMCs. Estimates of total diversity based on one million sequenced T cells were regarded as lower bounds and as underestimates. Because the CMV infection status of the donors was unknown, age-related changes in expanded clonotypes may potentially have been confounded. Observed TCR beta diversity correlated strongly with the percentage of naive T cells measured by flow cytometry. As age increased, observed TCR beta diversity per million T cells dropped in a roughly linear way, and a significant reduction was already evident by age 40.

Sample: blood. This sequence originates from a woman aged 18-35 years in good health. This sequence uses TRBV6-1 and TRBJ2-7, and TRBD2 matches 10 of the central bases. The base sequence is TGTGCCAGCAGGGCCCTAGCGGGGGCCTACGAGCAGTACTTC. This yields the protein CASRALAGAYEQYF.